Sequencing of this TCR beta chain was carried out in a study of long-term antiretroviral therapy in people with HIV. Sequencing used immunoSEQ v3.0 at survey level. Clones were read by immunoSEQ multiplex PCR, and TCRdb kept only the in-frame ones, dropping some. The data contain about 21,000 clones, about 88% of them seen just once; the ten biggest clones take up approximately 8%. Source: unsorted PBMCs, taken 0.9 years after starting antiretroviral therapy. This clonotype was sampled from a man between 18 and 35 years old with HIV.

This CDR3 reads CASSVDSLDGELFF. The DNA for the CDR3 is TGTGCCAGCAGCGTCGATTCGCTGGACGGAGAGCTGTTTTTT. The chain is built from TRBV9 and TRBJ2-2; D not certain. Trimming stripped 2 bases from V and 11 bases from J, with 16 bases between. This CDR3 contains 14 residues. The germline V gene has CDR1 SGDLS and CDR2 YYNGEE.